The next 4 T cell receptor beta chains were all read from a single sample in a study of cytomegalovirus exposure and HLA in healthy donors. TCRdb's table, derived via immunoSEQ multiplex PCR, lists solely in-frame clones and lacks some. Of 150,000 or so clones in the sample, 85% were seen once. The sample was PBMCs. The receptor set was obtained from a man aged 30-40 years in good health and CMV-seropositive.

The chain joins TRBV5-6 to TRBJ1-4, with 7 bases lining up with TRBD1. Germline CDR1 is SGHDT and CDR2 is YYEEEE. V was pared by 4 bases and J by 5 bases, with 5 bases of the junction left unmatched. This CDR3 comprises 14 residues. For the CDR3, the DNA is TGTGCCAGCAGCCGGGACAGACTAAATGAAAAACTGTTTTTT. This codes for CASSRDRLNEKLFF.

The chain has TRBV7-9 and TRBJ2-5, with 7 bases lining up with TRBD2. The CDR3 runs 13 residues. Trimming took 4 bases from V and 2 from J; bases not matched to a gene: 1. CDR1 SEHNR and CDR2 FQNEAQ come from the germline V gene (reference sequence). In nucleotides, the CDR3 is TGTGCCAGCAGCTCGGGACTACAAGAGACCCAGTACTTC. Encoded protein: CASSSGLQETQYF. Variable domain in full (rest from reference TRBV7-9 and TRBJ2-5): DTGVSQNPRHKITKRGQNVTFRCDPISEHNRLYWYRQTLGQGPEFLTYFQNEAQLEKSRLLSDRFSAERPKGSFSTLEIQRTEQGDSAMYLCASSSGLQETQYFGPGTRLLVL.

The chain joins TRBV4-3 to TRBJ2-3; unclear D gene. The V end lost 1 base, the J end lost 4 bases, and 9 bases lay between the germline ends. The length of the CDR3 is 14 residues. Looked up from germline, CDR1 is LGHNA and CDR2 is YSLEER. DNA for the CDR3: TGCGCCAGCAGCCAAGTGCTGAGAGCAGATACGCAGTATTTT. It encodes CASSQVLRADTQYF.

The chain carries TRBV9 and TRBJ1-4, with TRBD1 identical over 9 bases. The CDR3 runs 17 residues. J gave up 8 bases and V 0 bases, and 11 bases lay outside the gene matches. CDR1 and CDR2 from the germline V gene are SGDLS and YYNGEE. This CDR3 reads CASSVAWGGQGNEKLFF. CDR3 coding DNA: TGTGCCAGCAGCGTAGCTTGGGGCGGACAGGGGAACGAAAAACTGTTTTTT.